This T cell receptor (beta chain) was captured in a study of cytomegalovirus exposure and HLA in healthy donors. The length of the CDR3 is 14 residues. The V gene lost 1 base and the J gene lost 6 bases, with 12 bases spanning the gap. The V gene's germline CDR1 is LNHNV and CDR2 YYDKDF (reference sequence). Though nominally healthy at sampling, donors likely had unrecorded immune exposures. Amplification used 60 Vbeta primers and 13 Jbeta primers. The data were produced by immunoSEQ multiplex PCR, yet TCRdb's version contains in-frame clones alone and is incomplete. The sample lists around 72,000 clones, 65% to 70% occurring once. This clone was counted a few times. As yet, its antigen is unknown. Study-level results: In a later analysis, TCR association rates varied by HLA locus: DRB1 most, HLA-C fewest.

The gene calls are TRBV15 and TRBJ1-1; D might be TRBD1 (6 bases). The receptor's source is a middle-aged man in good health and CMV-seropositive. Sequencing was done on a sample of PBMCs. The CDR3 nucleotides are TGTGCCACCAGCAGAGGACAGGCCAGCTCTGAAGCTTTCTTT. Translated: CATSRGQASSEAFF.